The present T cell receptor beta chain was sequenced within a study of T cells in Graves' hyperthyroidism and ophthalmopathy. This clonotype was observed a few times. What it recognizes is unknown. Trimming took 1 base from V and 5 from J, leaving 17 bases between them. CDR1 is SEHNR and CDR2 is FQNEAQ in the germline V gene (reference sequence). CDR3 size: 16 residues. A lack of ophthalmopathy progression within 18 months defined stable Graves' hyperthyroidism. The patients, who ranged from 18 to 65 in age, presented with newly diagnosed hyperthyroidism lasting under 2 months. Extraction of PBMCs used roughly 9.3 ml of fresh peripheral blood. Amplification of TCR beta CDR3 regions used RNA as the template. In the first-round RT-PCR of the TCR CDR3, the HTBI primer set was used. TCRdb passed the multiplex PCR reads through MiXCR, listing each CDR3 protein once. The table records hundreds of thousands of distinct CDR3 sequences, approximately 40% of them present only once.

Study-level results: Median prediction lead before ophthalmopathy onset was 6.5 months with the model.

This sequence originates from a man younger than 35 with Graves' hyperthyroidism. The chain combines TRBV7-9 with TRBJ2-5, with D unresolved. The sequencing input was blood. CDR3 protein: CASSLVLLVEKETQYF. DNA for the CDR3: TGTGCCAGCAGCTTAGTCCTATTGGTCGAGAAGGAGACCCAGTACTTC.